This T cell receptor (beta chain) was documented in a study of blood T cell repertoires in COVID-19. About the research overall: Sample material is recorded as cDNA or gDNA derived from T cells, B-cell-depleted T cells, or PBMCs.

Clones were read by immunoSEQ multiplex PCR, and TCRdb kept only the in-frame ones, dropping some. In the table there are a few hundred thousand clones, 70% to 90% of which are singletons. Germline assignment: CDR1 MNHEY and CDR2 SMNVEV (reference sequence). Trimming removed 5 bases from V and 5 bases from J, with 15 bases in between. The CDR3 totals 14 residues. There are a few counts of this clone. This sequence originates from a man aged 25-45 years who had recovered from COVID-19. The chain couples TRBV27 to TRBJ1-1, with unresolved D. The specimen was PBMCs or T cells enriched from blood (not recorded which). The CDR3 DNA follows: TGTGCCAGCAGTCCTGAGGCGAGTCGTACTGAAGCTTTCTTT. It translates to CASSPEASRTEAFF.